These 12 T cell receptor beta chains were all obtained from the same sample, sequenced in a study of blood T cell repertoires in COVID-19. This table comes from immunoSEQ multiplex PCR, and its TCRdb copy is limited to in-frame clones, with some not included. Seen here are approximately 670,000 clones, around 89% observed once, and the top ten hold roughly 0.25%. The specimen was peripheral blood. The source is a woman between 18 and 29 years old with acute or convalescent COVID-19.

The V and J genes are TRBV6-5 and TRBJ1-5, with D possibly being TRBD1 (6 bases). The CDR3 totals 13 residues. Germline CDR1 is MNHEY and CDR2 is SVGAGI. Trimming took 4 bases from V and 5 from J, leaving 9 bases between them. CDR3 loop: CASSSGGDQPQHF. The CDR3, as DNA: TGTGCCAGCAGTTCGGGGGGCGATCAGCCCCAGCATTTT.

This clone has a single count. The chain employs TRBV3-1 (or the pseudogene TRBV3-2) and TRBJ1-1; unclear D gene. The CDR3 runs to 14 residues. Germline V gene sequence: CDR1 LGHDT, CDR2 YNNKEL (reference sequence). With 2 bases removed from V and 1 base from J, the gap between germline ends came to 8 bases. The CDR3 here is CASSQRGGNTEAFF. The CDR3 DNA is TGTGCCAGCAGCCAACGTGGAGGGAACACTGAAGCTTTCTTT.

The CDR3 sequence is CASSDNKNNYGYTF. The CDR3, as DNA: TGTGCCAGCAGTGACAACAAGAATAACTATGGCTACACCTTC. The J gene is TRBJ1-2, the V gene TRBV6-1; D is ambiguous. There are 14 residues in the CDR3. The ends were cut back, 3 bases at V and 1 base at J, with 9 bases in the middle. The germline V gene has CDR1 MNHNS and CDR2 SASEGT.

CDR3 protein: CASSPARGAGNQPQHF. CDR3 in DNA: TGTGCCAGCAGCCCGGCCCGGGGGGCTGGCAATCAGCCCCAGCATTTT. The V and J genes are TRBV7-9 and TRBJ1-5, with a possible D match to TRBD1 (6 bases). Germline CDR1 is SEHNR and CDR2 is FQNEAQ (reference sequence). There are 16 residues in the CDR3. V dropped 5 bases and J dropped 2 bases, with 16 bases sitting between them.

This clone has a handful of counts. The chain's CDR3 is CASILGGTQYF. CDR3 bases: TGTGCCAGCATCCTGGGGGGTACGCAGTATTTT. The chain joins TRBV12-3 or TRBV12-4 to TRBJ2-3; possibly TRBD2 for D (6 bases). V gave up 7 bases and J gave up 8 bases, with 10 bases separating them. This CDR3 has 11 residues.

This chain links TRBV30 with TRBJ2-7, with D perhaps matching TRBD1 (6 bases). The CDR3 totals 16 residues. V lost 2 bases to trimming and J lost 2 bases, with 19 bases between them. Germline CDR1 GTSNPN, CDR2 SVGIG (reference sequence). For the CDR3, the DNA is TGTGCCTGGAGTCACTACTACCGGGACACCCCCTACGAGCAGTACTTC. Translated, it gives CAWSHYYRDTPYEQYF.

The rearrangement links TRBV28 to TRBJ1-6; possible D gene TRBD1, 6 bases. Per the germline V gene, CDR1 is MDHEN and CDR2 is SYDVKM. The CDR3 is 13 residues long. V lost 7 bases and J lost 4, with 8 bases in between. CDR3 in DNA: TGTGCCAGCATCAGGGGATATAATTCACCCCTCCACTTT. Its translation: CASIRGYNSPLHF.

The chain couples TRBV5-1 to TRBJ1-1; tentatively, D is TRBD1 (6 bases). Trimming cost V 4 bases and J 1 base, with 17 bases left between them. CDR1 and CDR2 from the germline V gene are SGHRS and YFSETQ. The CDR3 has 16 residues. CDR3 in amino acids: CASSPYWQGWNTEAFF. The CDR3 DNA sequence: TGCGCCAGCAGCCCTTATTGGCAGGGGTGGAACACTGAAGCTTTCTTT.

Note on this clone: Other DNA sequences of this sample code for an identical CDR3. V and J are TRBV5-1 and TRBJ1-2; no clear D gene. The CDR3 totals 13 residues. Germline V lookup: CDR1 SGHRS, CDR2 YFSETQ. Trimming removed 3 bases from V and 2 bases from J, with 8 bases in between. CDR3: CASSSDGNYGYTF. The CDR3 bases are TGCGCCAGCAGCTCTGACGGGAACTATGGCTACACCTTC.

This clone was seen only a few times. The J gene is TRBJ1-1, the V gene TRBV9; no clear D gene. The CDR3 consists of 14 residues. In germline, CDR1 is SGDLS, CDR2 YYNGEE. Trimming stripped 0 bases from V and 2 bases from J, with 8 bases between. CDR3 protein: CASSVAMSNTEAFF. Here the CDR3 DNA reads TGTGCCAGCAGCGTAGCTATGAGTAACACTGAAGCTTTCTTT. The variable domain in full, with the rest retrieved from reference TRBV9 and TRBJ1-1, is DSGVTQTPKHLITATGQRVTLRCSPRSGDLSVYWYQQSLDQGLQFLIQYYNGEERAKGNILERFSAQQFPDLHSELNLSSLELGDSALYFCASSVAMSNTEAFFGQGTRLTVV.

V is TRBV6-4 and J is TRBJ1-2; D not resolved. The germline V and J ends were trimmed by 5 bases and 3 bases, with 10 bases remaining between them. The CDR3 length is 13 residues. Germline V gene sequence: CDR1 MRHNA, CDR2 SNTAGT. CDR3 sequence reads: CASSWQEDYGYTF. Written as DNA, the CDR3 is TGTGCCAGCAGTTGGCAGGAGGACTATGGCTACACCTTC.

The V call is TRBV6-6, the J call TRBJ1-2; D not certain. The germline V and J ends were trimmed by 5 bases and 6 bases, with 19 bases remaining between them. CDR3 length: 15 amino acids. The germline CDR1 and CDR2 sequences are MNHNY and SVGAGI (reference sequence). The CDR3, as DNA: TGTGCCAGCAGTACCTCAACCTGGAGCAGCCATGGCTACACCTTC. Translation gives CASSTSTWSSHGYTF.